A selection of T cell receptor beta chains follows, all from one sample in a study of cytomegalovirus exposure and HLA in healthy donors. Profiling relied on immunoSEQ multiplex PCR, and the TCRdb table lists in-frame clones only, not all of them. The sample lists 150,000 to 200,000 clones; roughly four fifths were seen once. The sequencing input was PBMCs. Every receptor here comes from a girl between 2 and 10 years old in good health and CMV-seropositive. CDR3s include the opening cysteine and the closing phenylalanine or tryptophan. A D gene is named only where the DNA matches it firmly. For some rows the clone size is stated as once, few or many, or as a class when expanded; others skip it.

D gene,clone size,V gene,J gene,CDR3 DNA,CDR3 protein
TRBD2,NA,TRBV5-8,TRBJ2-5,TGTGCCAGCAGCTTGTACGCGGGAGTAAGAGAGACCCAGTACTTC,CASSLYAGVRETQYF
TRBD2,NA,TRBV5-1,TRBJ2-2,TGCGCCAGCAGCCCACGGAGCGGGAGTCTTCCCGGGGAGCTGTTTTTT,CASSPRSGSLPGELFF
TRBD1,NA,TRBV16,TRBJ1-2,TGTGCCAGCAGCCAAGGGCAGGGGGCCGGCTACACCTTC,CASSQGQGAGYTF
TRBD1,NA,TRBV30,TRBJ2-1,TGTGCCTGGAGTTGGGACAGGACAACCTACAATGAGCAGTTCTTC,CAWSWDRTTYNEQFF
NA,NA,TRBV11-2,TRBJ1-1,TGTGCCAGCAACCCATGGGCAGGGGTGAACACTGAAGCTTTCTTT,CASNPWAGVNTEAFF
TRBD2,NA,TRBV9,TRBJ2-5,TGTGCCAGCAGCGGAAGCGTGCTAGCGGGAGAGACCCAGTACTTC,CASSGSVLAGETQYF
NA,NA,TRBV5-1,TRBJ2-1,TGCGCCAGCAGCTTGGTCGTCGGTGGCAATGAGCAGTTCTTC,CASSLVVGGNEQFF
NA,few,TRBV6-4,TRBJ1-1,TGTGCCAGCAGTGAAGACAGGAACACTGAAGCTTTCTTT,CASSEDRNTEAFF
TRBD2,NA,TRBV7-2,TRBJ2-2,TGTGCCAGCAGCTTAGCGCGGACTAGCGGGAGGAGCACCGGGGAGCTGTTTTTT,CASSLARTSGRSTGELFF
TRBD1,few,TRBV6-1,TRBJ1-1,TGTGCCAGCAGTGAAGCAGGACAGGGCATGAACACTGAAGCTTTCTTT,CASSEAGQGMNTEAFF
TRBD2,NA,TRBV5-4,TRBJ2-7,TGTGCCAGCAGTCGGACTAGCGCGTACGAGCAGTACTTC,CASSRTSAYEQYF
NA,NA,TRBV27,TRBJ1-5,TGTGCCAGCAGTTTCCTGGGGGGAGGTCAGCCCCAGCATTTT,CASSFLGGGQPQHF
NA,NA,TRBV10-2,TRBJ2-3,TGCGCCAGCAATGGGGGGACAGATACGCAGTATTTT,CASNGGTDTQYF
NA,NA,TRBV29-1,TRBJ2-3,TGCAGCGTTGAAGGCCTAGAGGGGAGGGATACGCAGTATTTT,CSVEGLEGRDTQYF
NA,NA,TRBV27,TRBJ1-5,TGTGCCAGCAGTTTAGGGACAAGAGGGTTCGAGCCCCAGCATTTT,CASSLGTRGFEPQHF
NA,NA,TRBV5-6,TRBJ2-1,TGTGCCAGCAGCTCAGGCCGTAATGAGCAGTTCTTC,CASSSGRNEQFF
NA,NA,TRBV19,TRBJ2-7,TGTGCCAGTTCGAGGGGGACATCCGCCCGGCAGTACTTC,CASSRGTSARQYF
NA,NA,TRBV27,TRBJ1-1,TGTGCCAGCAGTCCCAGAGGAGGTAGTAAGGCTTTCTTT,CASSPRGGSKAFF
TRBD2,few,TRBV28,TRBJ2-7,TGTGCCAGCAGTTTTCCAAGACTAGCGGGAGGGCCAAACTCTGGCGAGCAGTACTTC,CASSFPRLAGGPNSGEQYF
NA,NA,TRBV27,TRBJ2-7,TGTGCCAGCAGTTTGGGGGGAGACTACGAGCAGTACTTC,CASSLGGDYEQYF
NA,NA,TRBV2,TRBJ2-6,TGTGCCAGAACAGGGGAGGCTGGGGCCAACGTCCTGACTTTC,CARTGEAGANVLTF